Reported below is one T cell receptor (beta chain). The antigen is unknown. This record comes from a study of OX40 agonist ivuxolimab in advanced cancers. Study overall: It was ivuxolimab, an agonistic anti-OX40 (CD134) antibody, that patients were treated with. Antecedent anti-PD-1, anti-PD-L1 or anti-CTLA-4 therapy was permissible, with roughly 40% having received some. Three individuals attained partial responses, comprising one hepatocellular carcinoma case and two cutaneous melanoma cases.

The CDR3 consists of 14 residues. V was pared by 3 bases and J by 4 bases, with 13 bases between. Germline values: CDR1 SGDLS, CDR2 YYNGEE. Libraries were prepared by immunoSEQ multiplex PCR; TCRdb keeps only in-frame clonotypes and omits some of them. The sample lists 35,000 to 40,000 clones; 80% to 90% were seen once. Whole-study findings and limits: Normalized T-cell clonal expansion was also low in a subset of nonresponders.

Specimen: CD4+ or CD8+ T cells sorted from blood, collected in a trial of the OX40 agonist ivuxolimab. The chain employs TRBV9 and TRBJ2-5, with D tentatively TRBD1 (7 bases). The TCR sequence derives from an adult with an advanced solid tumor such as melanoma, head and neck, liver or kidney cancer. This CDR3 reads CASSGGTDPETQYF. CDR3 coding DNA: TGTGCCAGCAGCGGCGGGACAGACCCAGAGACCCAGTACTTC. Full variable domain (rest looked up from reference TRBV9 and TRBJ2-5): DSGVTQTPKHLITATGQRVTLRCSPRSGDLSVYWYQQSLDQGLQFLIQYYNGEERAKGNILERFSAQQFPDLHSELNLSSLELGDSALYFCASSGGTDPETQYFGPGTRLLVL.